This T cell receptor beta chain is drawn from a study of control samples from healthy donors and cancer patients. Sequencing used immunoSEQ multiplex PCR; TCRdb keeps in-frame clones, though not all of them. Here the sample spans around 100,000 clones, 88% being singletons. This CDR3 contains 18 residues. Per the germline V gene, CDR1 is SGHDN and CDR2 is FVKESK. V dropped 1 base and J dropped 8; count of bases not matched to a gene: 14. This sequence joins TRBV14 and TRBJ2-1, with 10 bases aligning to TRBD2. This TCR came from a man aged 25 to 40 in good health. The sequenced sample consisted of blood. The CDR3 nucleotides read TGTGCCAGCAGCCAAGGTGGGACTAGCGTGTCCAAATTCGATGAGCAGTTCTTC. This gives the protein CASSQGGTSVSKFDEQFF.